This is a list of T cell receptor beta chains from one sample in a study of T cell responses to AZD1222 COVID-19 vaccine. This table comes from immunoSEQ multiplex PCR, and its TCRdb copy is limited to in-frame clones, with some not included. The repertoire holds about 120,000 clones, with 70% to 90% as singletons. This material consisted of peripheral blood, taken on day 0 of AZD1222 vaccination. The receptors were gathered from an adult in good health. Both conserved end residues are part of each CDR3. A D gene is named only where the DNA matches it firmly. Clone size is not always given. Where it is, it says once, few, many or a class for expanded clones.

j_call clone_size v_call d_call cdr3_aa cdr3_nt
TRBJ1-3 - TRBV3-1/TRBV3-2 - CASSQGGVDTIYF TGTGCCAGCAGCCAAGGGGGGGTGGACACCATATATTTT
TRBJ2-7 - TRBV10-3 TRBD2 CAISDFASSGRAASYEQYF TGTGCCATCAGTGATTTCGCCTCTAGCGGGAGGGCCGCTTCCTACGAGCAGTACTTC
TRBJ1-2 - TRBV3-1/TRBV3-2 - CASSPQASRGTVSGYTF TGTGCCAGCAGCCCACAAGCTTCAAGGGGAACCGTCTCTGGCTACACCTTC
TRBJ2-2 - TRBV7-2 - CASSPWGRLENTGELFF TGTGCCAGCAGCCCCTGGGGCCGGCTCGAAAACACCGGGGAGCTGTTTTTT
TRBJ2-7 - TRBV6-5 - CASAMAGSRPYEQYF TGTGCCAGTGCTATGGCGGGTTCACGTCCCTACGAGCAGTACTTC
TRBJ1-3 - TRBV28 - CASRGRGPGRKAGNTIYF TGTGCCAGCAGGGGAAGGGGACCAGGGAGGAAAGCTGGAAACACCATATATTTT
TRBJ1-1 - TRBV12-3/TRBV12-4 - CASSQGMNTEAFF TGTGCCAGCAGCCAGGGAATGAACACTGAAGCTTTCTTT
TRBJ2-3 - TRBV21-1 - CASSKALAGGISTDTQYF TGTGCCAGCAGCAAAGCTTTGGCAGGGGGGATTAGCACAGATACGCAGTATTTT
TRBJ1-1 - TRBV28 TRBD1 CAAEPGQGHTEAFF TGTGCCGCGGAACCGGGACAGGGTCACACTGAAGCTTTCTTT
TRBJ2-1 - TRBV28 - CASSPTTGWHHNEQFF TGTGCCAGCAGTCCTACCACAGGGTGGCACCACAATGAGCAGTTCTTC
TRBJ1-4 - TRBV2 - CASSEAQGSATNEKLFF TGTGCCAGCAGTGAAGCGCAGGGGTCCGCAACTAATGAAAAACTGTTTTTT
TRBJ2-6 - TRBV7-9 TRBD1 CASSRGQGAGANVLTF TGTGCCAGCAGCCGTGGACAGGGGGCTGGGGCCAACGTCCTGACTTTC
TRBJ1-1 - TRBV30 - CAWSSWGGVETEAFF TGTGCCTGGAGTTCTTGGGGGGGAGTGGAAACTGAAGCTTTCTTT
TRBJ2-7 - TRBV7-9 - CASSLDGADEQYF TGTGCCAGCAGCTTGGATGGTGCGGACGAGCAGTACTTC
TRBJ2-3 once TRBV7-8 TRBD2 CASSFARGMQAGGPSADTQYF TGTGCCAGCAGCTTTGCCAGGGGGATGCAAGCGGGAGGGCCCTCCGCAGATACGCAGTATTTT
TRBJ2-3 - TRBV7-6 - CASSLGGRGSTDTQYF TGTGCCAGCAGCTTAGGAGGGCGCGGGAGCACAGATACGCAGTATTTT
TRBJ1-2 - TRBV7-9 - CASIGSREWPGYTF TGTGCCAGCATAGGGAGTCGAGAGTGGCCTGGCTACACCTTC
TRBJ2-3 - TRBV7-7 - CASSLDRATDTQYF TGTGCTAGCAGCTTAGATCGGGCCACAGATACGCAGTATTTT
TRBJ2-2 - TRBV4-2 - CASSQGGLMGTGELFF TGTGCCAGCAGCCAAGGTGGTTTGATGGGTACCGGGGAGCTGTTTTTT
TRBJ2-7 - TRBV11-2 - CASSLDRGASYEQYF TGTGCCAGCAGCTTAGACCGGGGAGCCTCCTACGAGCAGTACTTC
TRBJ1-1 - TRBV19 - CASKGPSLNTEAFF TGTGCCAGTAAGGGGCCCAGTTTGAACACTGAAGCTTTCTTT
TRBJ2-7 - TRBV11-2 TRBD2 CASSAQLAVSSYEQYF TGTGCCAGCAGCGCCCAACTAGCGGTGAGCTCCTACGAGCAGTACTTC
TRBJ2-7 - TRBV6-5 - CASTRPGLSYEQYF TGTGCCAGCACCCGCCCGGGGCTTTCCTACGAGCAGTACTTC
TRBJ2-7 - TRBV5-6 - CASSLGWAGDEQYF TGTGCCAGCAGCTTGGGATGGGCAGGGGATGAGCAGTACTTC
TRBJ2-7 - TRBV19 - CASSINLVTYEQYF TGTGCCAGTAGTATTAATCTGGTGACCTACGAGCAGTACTTC
TRBJ2-3 - TRBV28 TRBD2 CASSPTGTSGRWRTDTQYF TGTGCCAGCAGCCCGACCGGGACTAGCGGGAGATGGCGCACAGATACGCAGTATTTT
TRBJ1-2 - TRBV19 - CASSMGGWKDYGYTF TGTGCCAGTAGTATGGGCGGGTGGAAGGACTATGGCTACACCTTC
TRBJ2-3 once TRBV10-3 - CAISGVGNTDTQYF TGTGCCATCAGCGGGGTAGGGAACACAGATACGCAGTATTTT
TRBJ2-7 - TRBV9 - CASSASPSPLYYEQYF TGTGCCAGCAGCGCCTCACCCTCGCCTCTATACTACGAGCAGTACTTC
TRBJ1-5 - TRBV30 - CAWSAGGAQPQHF TGTGCCTGGAGTGCTGGAGGGGCGCAGCCCCAGCATTTT
TRBJ1-1 - TRBV4-1 TRBD1 CASSQDRTGELNTEAFF TGCGCCAGCAGCCAAGATCGAACAGGGGAGCTGAACACTGAAGCTTTCTTT
TRBJ2-1 - TRBV21-1 - CASSRGSGRVKVAPLAYNEQFF TGTGCCAGCAGCAGAGGTAGCGGGAGGGTGAAGGTGGCCCCCCTCGCCTACAATGAGCAGTTCTTC
TRBJ2-4 few TRBV7-2 - CASSKDLGPSTYF TGTGCCAGCAGCAAAGACCTGGGACCGAGCACGTACTTC
TRBJ2-3 - TRBV9 TRBD1 CASSVETGGRADTQYF TGTGCCAGCAGCGTAGAAACAGGGGGCAGAGCAGATACGCAGTATTTT
TRBJ2-2 - TRBV18 - CASSPLRASNTGELFF TGTGCCAGCTCACCACTCAGAGCTTCCAACACCGGGGAGCTGTTTTTT
TRBJ2-7 - TRBV5-4 TRBD2 CASTRAGGPGYEQYF TGTGCCAGCACCCGAGCGGGAGGGCCAGGGTACGAGCAGTACTTC
TRBJ2-7 few TRBV6-6 - CASSYEWQYEQYF TGTGCCAGCAGTTATGAGTGGCAATACGAGCAGTACTTC
TRBJ2-1 few TRBV6-5 - CASIMSVPYNEQFF TGTGCCAGCATCATGAGCGTACCTTACAATGAGCAGTTCTTC
TRBJ1-6 once TRBV19 - CASSIGGSPLHF TGTGCCAGTAGTATCGGCGGCTCACCCCTCCACTTT